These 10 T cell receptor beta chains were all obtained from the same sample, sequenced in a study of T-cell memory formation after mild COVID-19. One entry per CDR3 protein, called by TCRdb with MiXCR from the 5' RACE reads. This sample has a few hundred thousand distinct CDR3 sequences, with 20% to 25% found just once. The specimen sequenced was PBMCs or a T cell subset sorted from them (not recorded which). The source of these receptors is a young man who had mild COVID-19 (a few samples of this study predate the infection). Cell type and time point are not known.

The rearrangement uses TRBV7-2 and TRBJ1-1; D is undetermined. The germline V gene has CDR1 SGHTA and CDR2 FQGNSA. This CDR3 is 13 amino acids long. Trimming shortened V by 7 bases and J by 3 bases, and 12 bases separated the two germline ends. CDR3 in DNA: TGTGCCAGCATCTTTTGGATTTACACTGAAGCTTTCTTT. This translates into CASIFWIYTEAFF.

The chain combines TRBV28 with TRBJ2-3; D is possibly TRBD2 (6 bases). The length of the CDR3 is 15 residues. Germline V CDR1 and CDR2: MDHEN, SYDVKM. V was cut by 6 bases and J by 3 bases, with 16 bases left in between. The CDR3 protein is CASSKEGPRTDTQYF. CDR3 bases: TGTGCCAGCAGCAAGGAGGGGCCGCGGACAGATACGCAGTATTTT.

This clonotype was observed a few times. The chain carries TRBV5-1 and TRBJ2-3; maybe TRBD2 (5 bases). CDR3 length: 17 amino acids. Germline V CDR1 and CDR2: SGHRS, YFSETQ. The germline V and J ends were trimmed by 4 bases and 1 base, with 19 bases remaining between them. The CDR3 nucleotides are TGCGCCAGCAGCCCCGGGGTCTCTGGTTACCGCACAGATACGCAGTATTTT. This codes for CASSPGVSGYRTDTQYF.

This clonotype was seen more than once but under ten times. The CDR3 bases are TGTGCCAGCAGTCGACTTAATGAGCAGTTCTTC. This gives the protein CASSRLNEQFF. The chain joins TRBV12-3 or TRBV12-4 to TRBJ2-1, with no clear D. The ends were cut back, 5 bases at V and 7 bases at J, with 6 bases in the middle. This CDR3 contains 11 residues.

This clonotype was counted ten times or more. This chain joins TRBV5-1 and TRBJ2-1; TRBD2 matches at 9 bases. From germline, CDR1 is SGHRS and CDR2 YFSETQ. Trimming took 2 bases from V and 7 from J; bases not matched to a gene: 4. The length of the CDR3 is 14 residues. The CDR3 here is CASSFGTSSNEQFF. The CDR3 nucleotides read TGCGCCAGCAGCTTTGGGACTAGCTCTAATGAGCAGTTCTTC.

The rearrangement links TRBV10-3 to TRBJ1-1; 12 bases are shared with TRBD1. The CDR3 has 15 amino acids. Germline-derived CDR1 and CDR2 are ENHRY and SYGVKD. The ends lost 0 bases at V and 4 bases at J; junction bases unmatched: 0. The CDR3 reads CAISESGQGATEAFF. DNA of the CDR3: TGTGCCATCAGTGAGTCGGGACAGGGGGCCACTGAAGCTTTCTTT.

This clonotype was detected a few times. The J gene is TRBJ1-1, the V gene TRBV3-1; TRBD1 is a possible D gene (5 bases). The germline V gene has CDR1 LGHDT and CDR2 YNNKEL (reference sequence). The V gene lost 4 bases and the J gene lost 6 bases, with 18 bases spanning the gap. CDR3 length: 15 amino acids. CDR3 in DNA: TGTGCCAGCAGCCTCCAAACGGTTTTACAGGCTGAAGCTTTCTTT. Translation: CASSLQTVLQAEAFF.

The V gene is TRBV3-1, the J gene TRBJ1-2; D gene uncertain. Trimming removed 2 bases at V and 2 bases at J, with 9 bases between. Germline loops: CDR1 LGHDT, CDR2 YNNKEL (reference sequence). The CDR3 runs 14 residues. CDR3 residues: CASSQNSVNYGYTF. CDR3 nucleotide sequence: TGTGCCAGCAGCCAAAATTCCGTAAACTATGGCTACACCTTC.

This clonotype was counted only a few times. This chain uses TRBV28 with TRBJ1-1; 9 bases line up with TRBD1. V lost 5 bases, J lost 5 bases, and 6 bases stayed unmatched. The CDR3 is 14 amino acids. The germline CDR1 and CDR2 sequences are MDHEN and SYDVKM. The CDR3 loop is CASSTGTGHTEAFF. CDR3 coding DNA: TGTGCCAGCAGTACCGGGACAGGGCATACTGAAGCTTTCTTT.

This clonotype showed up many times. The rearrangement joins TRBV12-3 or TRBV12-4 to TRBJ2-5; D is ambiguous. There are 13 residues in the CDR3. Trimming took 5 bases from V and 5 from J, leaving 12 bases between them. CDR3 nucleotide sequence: TGTGCCAGCAGTGGGATAGACGGGGAGACCCAGTACTTC. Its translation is CASSGIDGETQYF.